This TCR beta chain stems from a study of molecular identifiers for immune sequencing clone quantification. Findings and caveats of the study: Over 98% of effector molecules, yet under 1% of naive-cell molecules, were held by clones above 20 RNA copies.

On this clonotype itself: The antigen remains unidentified. The junction departs from germline at one end; a sequencing error may be responsible.

Germline CDR1 SGHDN, CDR2 FVKESK. The CDR3 covers 13 residues. TCRdb reprocessed the PCR reads via MiXCR and lists one record per CDR3 protein. The sample consists of under 600,000 distinct CDR3 sequences, around 23% of them appearing once. The authors sorted naive CD8 T cells as CD8+CD4-CCR7+CD45RA+. The V and J genes are TRBV14 and TRBJ1-5, with D perhaps TRBD1 (6 bases). The receptor comes from a human donor in good health. Some libraries in this study had Jurkat cell RNA spiked in. The sample was naive CD8+ T cells from blood, with Jurkat cell RNA spiked in. Subset denoted: FACS-sorted CD8+CD4-CCR7+CD45RA+ naive T cells. The CDR3: CASGQGGAQPQHF. The DNA for the CDR3 is TGTGCCAGCGGCCAAGGGGGAGCTCAGCCCCAGCATTTT.